A selection of T cell receptor beta chains follows, all from one sample in a study of CD8+CD57+ T cells in acquired aplastic anemia. TCRdb itself ran the reads through MiXCR, one entry per CDR3 protein. The table includes about 190,000 distinct CDR3 sequences, roughly half detected once. Sequencing was carried out using sorted CD4+, CD8+, or CD8+CD57+ T cells (not recorded which) from PBMCs. The receptor set was obtained from a human donor in good health, serving as a control. The CDR3 runs from the conserved cysteine through the conserved F or W. D genes are given only for firm matches. Clone size is not always given. Where it is, it says once, few, many or a class for expanded clones.

clone_size j_call d_call v_call cdr3_aa cdr3_nt
many TRBJ1-1 - TRBV29-1 CSVERRDTEAFF TGCAGCGTTGAACGGAGGGACACTGAAGCTTTCTTT
many TRBJ2-5 - TRBV19 CASSPRYGETQYF TGTGCCAGTAGTCCCCGGTATGGAGAGACCCAGTACTTC
- TRBJ1-2 - TRBV6-6 CASSYSTWCAGHGYTF TGTGCCAGCAGTTACTCGACTTGGTGCGCAGGTCATGGCTACACCTTC
few TRBJ2-7 - TRBV5-6 CASSLGQVYEQYF TGTGCCAGCAGCTTGGGACAGGTCTACGAGCAGTACTTC
- TRBJ2-1 TRBD2 TRBV20-1 CSAARRAGKNNEQFF TGCAGTGCCGCCAGGCGAGCGGGGAAAAACAATGAGCAGTTCTTC
many TRBJ2-7 - TRBV28 CASRDLYEQYF TGTGCCAGCAGGGACTTATACGAGCAGTACTTC
- TRBJ2-4 - TRBV10-3 CAISDQGTVAKNIQYF TGTGCCATCAGTGACCAAGGTACGGTAGCCAAAAACATTCAGTACTTC
- TRBJ1-1 TRBD1 TRBV6-6 CASSYKLSQGGQLNTEAFF TGTGCCAGCAGTTACAAGCTTTCACAGGGGGGCCAATTGAACACTGAAGCTTTCTTT
many TRBJ1-2 - TRBV20-1 CSARARTGANYGYTF TGCAGTGCTAGAGCCAGGACGGGAGCGAACTATGGCTACACCTTC
- TRBJ1-5 TRBD1 TRBV15 CAIATGGNQPQHF TGTGCCATTGCGACAGGGGGCAATCAGCCCCAGCATTTT
- TRBJ1-2 - TRBV24-1 CATSDPGARANYGYTF TGTGCCACCAGTGATCCAGGGGCGCGAGCTAACTATGGCTACACCTTC
- TRBJ1-6 TRBD1 TRBV25-1 CASSDRDINNSPLHF TGTGCCAGCAGCGACAGGGACATAAATAATTCACCCCTCCACTTT
- TRBJ1-5 TRBD1 TRBV30 CAWSVQGGEQPQHF TGTGCCTGGAGTGTACAGGGGGGCGAGCAGCCCCAGCATTTT
- TRBJ1-5 TRBD1 TRBV7-3 CAGQMGQGDNEQPQHF TGTGCCGGCCAAATGGGACAGGGGGACAATGAGCAGCCCCAGCATTTT
- TRBJ2-7 TRBD1 TRBV19 CASSIGSGGTSYEQYF TGTGCCAGTAGTATAGGATCAGGGGGCACTTCCTACGAGCAGTACTTC
many TRBJ1-1 - TRBV2 CASSAGGGYTEAFF TGTGCCAGCAGCGCCGGTGGGGGTTACACTGAAGCTTTCTTT
- TRBJ1-5 - TRBV24-1 CATSRQDSNQPQHF TGTGCCACCTCCCGACAGGATAGCAATCAGCCCCAGCATTTT
- TRBJ2-1 - TRBV29-1 CSGLGHLEGHEQFF TGCAGCGGCCTGGGACACCTCGAAGGCCATGAGCAGTTCTTC
many TRBJ2-2 TRBD2 TRBV20-1 CSARESAGGGTGELFF TGCAGTGCTAGAGAGAGTGCGGGGGGGGGGACCGGGGAGCTGTTTTTT
few TRBJ2-7 TRBD1 TRBV24-1 CATSDPSDRGGEQYF TGTGCCACCAGTGATCCATCGGACAGGGGGGGCGAGCAGTACTTC
- TRBJ2-7 - TRBV20-1 CSARDLMAGYEQYF TGCAGTGCTAGAGATCTTATGGCGGGGTACGAGCAGTACTTC
- TRBJ2-2 - TRBV7-3 CASSQGSLNTGELFF TGTGCCAGCAGCCAAGGGTCCTTGAACACCGGGGAGCTGTTTTTT
- TRBJ1-3 - TRBV24-1 CATSLPAGAISGNTIYF TGTGCCACCAGTTTACCGGCAGGGGCCATCTCTGGAAACACCATATATTTT
many TRBJ2-5 TRBD2 TRBV6-6 CASRLGLAKETQYF TGTGCCAGCAGACTGGGACTAGCCAAAGAGACCCAGTACTTC
- TRBJ1-1 - TRBV19 CASSRASGGMNTEAFF TGTGCCAGTAGTAGAGCTTCTGGGGGAATGAACACTGAAGCTTTCTTT
many TRBJ1-3 - TRBV7-9 CASSLVADSGNTIYF TGTGCCAGCAGCTTAGTGGCCGACTCTGGAAACACCATATATTTT
many TRBJ2-2 TRBD1 TRBV2 CASSEVPGGTGELFF TGTGCCAGCAGTGAGGTTCCAGGGGGTACCGGGGAGCTGTTTTTT
- TRBJ2-7 - TRBV7-2 CASSLGVSGKEQYF TGTGCCAGCAGCTTAGGGGTTAGCGGAAAAGAGCAGTACTTC
many TRBJ2-1 TRBD2 TRBV7-3 CASSQGLAGYNEQFF TGTGCCAGCAGCCAGGGACTAGCGGGGTACAATGAGCAGTTCTTC
- TRBJ2-3 TRBD1 TRBV27 CASRGRTGALATDTQYF TGTGCCAGCAGGGGTCGGACAGGGGCACTCGCCACAGATACGCAGTATTTT
- TRBJ1-2 - TRBV9 CASNTQRQGLTYGYTF TGTGCCAGCAACACCCAGCGGCAGGGCCTTACGTATGGCTACACCTTC
- TRBJ2-5 - TRBV7-2 CASSYTGWAETQYF TGTGCCAGCAGTTATACAGGGTGGGCAGAGACCCAGTACTTC
once TRBJ2-7 TRBD2 TRBV2 CASIRTSAYEQYF TGTGCCAGCATTAGGACTAGCGCCTACGAGCAGTACTTC
- TRBJ2-7 - TRBV4-1 CASSQYDPGDEQYF TGCGCCAGCAGCCAGTACGATCCCGGGGACGAGCAGTACTTC
- TRBJ2-5 TRBD2 TRBV7-2 CASSPWGSGGSGETQYF TGTGCCAGCAGTCCCTGGGGTAGCGGGGGGAGTGGGGAGACCCAGTACTTC
- TRBJ1-1 TRBD1 TRBV7-3 CASSLTGQMNTEAFF TGTGCCAGCAGCTTAACGGGACAGATGAACACTGAAGCTTTCTTT
- TRBJ1-1 - TRBV20-1 CSAVQNTEAFF TGCAGTGCAGTACAGAACACTGAAGCTTTCTTT
many TRBJ2-1 - TRBV5-1 CASSLVSEVYNEQFF TGCGCCAGCAGCTTGGTATCAGAGGTCTACAATGAGCAGTTCTTC
many TRBJ1-1 - TRBV3-1 CASSSGQLEAFF TGTGCCAGCAGTAGCGGACAGCTAGAAGCTTTCTTT
- TRBJ2-3 TRBD1 TRBV2 CAGPGTGGESTDTQYF TGTGCCGGACCCGGGACAGGGGGCGAGAGCACAGATACGCAGTATTTT